The 5 T cell receptor beta chains given below trace back to one sample, sequenced in a study of identifying expanded T cells in peripheral blood (dated by TCRdb to about 2019). The method behind the library was the immunoSEQ multiplex PCR assay. The table comes from immuneACCESS by way of TCRdb, which keeps in-frame sequences with V and J called. Part of the clones is missing from these tables; in studies checked, under half for an unresolved V gene and the rest for unknown reasons. Within this sample are 95,000 to 150,000 clones, with approximately 88% of them counted one time only. In total, the top ten clones hold about 3.1% of the sample. The source material was blood. These receptors originate from a person aged 18 to 75 in good health.

The chain joins TRBV9 to TRBJ1-2, with D tentatively TRBD1 (5 bases). Germline V gene data show CDR1 as SGDLS and CDR2 as YYNGEE. The CDR3 runs to 16 residues. The germline V and J ends were trimmed by 4 bases and 3 bases, with 19 bases remaining between them. CDR3 DNA: TGTGCCAGCAGCCCAGAAGCAGATCCGGGACACTATGGCTACACCTTC. This codes for CASSPEADPGHYGYTF.

V usage is TRBV5-1 and J usage is TRBJ2-3; a possible D gene is TRBD1 (6 bases). The CDR3 has 14 residues. Trimming removed 4 bases at V and 6 bases at J, with 15 bases between. Per germline, CDR1 SGHRS and CDR2 YFSETQ. The CDR3 here is CASSLPTGRDTQYF. Here the CDR3 DNA reads TGCGCCAGCAGCCTCCCCACAGGGCGGGATACGCAGTATTTT.

The chain links TRBV6-5 to TRBJ2-5; 10 nucleotides agree with TRBD2. The CDR3 is 14 amino acids. Per germline, CDR1 MNHEY and CDR2 SVGAGI. V lost 7 bases to trimming and J lost 5 bases; unmatched junction nucleotides: 7. The DNA of the CDR3 is TGTGCCAGCACCCAGGGACTAGCGAGGGAGACCCAGTACTTC. This translates into CASTQGLARETQYF.

The chain combines TRBV10-2 with TRBJ1-1; possibly TRBD1 for D (6 bases). The CDR3 contains 14 residues. CDR1 and CDR2 (germline): WSHSY, SAAADI. V dropped 8 bases and J dropped 0 bases, with 13 bases sitting between them. The CDR3 loop reads CASVKDRMNTEAFF. Written as DNA, the CDR3 is TGCGCCAGCGTGAAGGACAGAATGAACACTGAAGCTTTCTTT.

This rearrangement joins TRBV19 to TRBJ1-1; 7 bases line up with TRBD1. V lost 8 bases, J lost 4 bases, and 25 bases stayed unmatched. The CDR3 length is 19 residues. Per germline, CDR1 LNHDA and CDR2 SQIVND (reference sequence). CDR3 sequence: CASGERQGSIDLAGTEAFF. The CDR3 DNA reads as TGTGCCAGTGGGGAACGACAGGGTTCTATTGATTTGGCCGGCACTGAAGCTTTCTTT.